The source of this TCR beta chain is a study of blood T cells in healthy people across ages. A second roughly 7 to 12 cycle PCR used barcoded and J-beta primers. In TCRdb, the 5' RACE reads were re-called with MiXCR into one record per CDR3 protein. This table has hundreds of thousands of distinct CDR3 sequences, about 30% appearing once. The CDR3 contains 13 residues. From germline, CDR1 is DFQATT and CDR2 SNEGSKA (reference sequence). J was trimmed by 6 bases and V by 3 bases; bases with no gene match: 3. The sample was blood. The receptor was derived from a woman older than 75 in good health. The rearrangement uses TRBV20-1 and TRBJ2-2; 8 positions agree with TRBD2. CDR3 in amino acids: CSARLGGAGELFF. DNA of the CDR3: TGCAGTGCTAGGCTCGGGGGGGCCGGGGAGCTGTTTTTT.